Presented here are 4 T cell receptor beta chains from one specimen sequenced in a study of T cells of healthy individuals. MiXCR, applied by TCRdb to the 5' RACE reads, yields one record per CDR3 protein. The table shows fewer than 70,000 distinct CDR3 sequences, with over 12% occurring only once. These TCRs come from a human donor in good health.

This clonotype has only a few counts. The chain carries TRBV9 and TRBJ2-3, with D tentatively TRBD1 (7 bases). The CDR3 has 17 amino acids. The germline V gene encodes CDR1 SGDLS and CDR2 YYNGEE. Trimming removed 4 bases at V and 4 bases at J, with 22 bases between. The CDR3 region is CASSSKGGGGLADTQYF. The CDR3 bases are TGTGCCAGCAGCTCCAAGGGCGGAGGGGGCCTTGCAGATACGCAGTATTTT.

This clonotype has just a few counts. The CDR3 region is CASSQGGGATEAFF. The CDR3 region has the DNA TGTGCCAGCAGCCAAGGTGGGGGGGCCACTGAAGCTTTCTTT. The chain is built from TRBV3-1 and TRBJ1-1, with a tentative D call TRBD1 (6 bases). There are 14 residues in the CDR3. Trimming removed 1 base at V and 4 bases at J, with 10 bases between. Germline CDR1 is LGHDT and CDR2 is YNNKEL (reference sequence).

This clonotype occurred many times. V gene TRBV5-1 combines with J gene TRBJ1-4, with 7 bases matching TRBD1. The V gene's germline CDR1 is SGHRS and CDR2 YFSETQ. This CDR3 has 14 amino acids. V lost 5 bases to trimming and J lost 8 bases; unmatched junction nucleotides: 9. The CDR3 DNA is TGCGCCAGCAGGCCGACAGGGTCAAGGGAAAAACTGTTTTTT. As protein: CASRPTGSREKLFF.

The chain is built from TRBV7-9 and TRBJ2-5, with D tentatively TRBD1 (6 bases). Trimming left V 5 bases short and J 2 bases short, with 18 bases between. This CDR3 is 16 amino acids long. Germline V gene sequence: CDR1 SEHNR, CDR2 FQNEAQ (reference sequence). CDR3 bases: TGTGCCAGCAGCCTTACAGGGTTCTCCCCACAAGAGACCCAGTACTTC. It is translated as CASSLTGFSPQETQYF.